Listed here are 13 T cell receptor beta chains from one sample, sequenced in a study of cytomegalovirus exposure and HLA in healthy donors. PCR primers comprised 60 Vbeta and 13 Jbeta primers. TCRdb's copy holds only in-frame clones and misses some; the assay was immunoSEQ multiplex PCR. The repertoire includes about 160,000 clones, 60% to 85% of them detected once, and 1.4% sits in the top ten. Sequenced: PBMCs. These receptors came from a woman in her thirties in good health and CMV-seronegative.

The rearrangement joins TRBV5-1 to TRBJ2-2; a weak D match, TRBD1 (6 bases). Trimming shortened V by 4 bases and J by 3 bases, and 13 bases separated the two germline ends. From germline, CDR1 is SGHRS and CDR2 YFSETQ. There are 15 residues in the CDR3. CDR3 in amino acids: CASSAQGLDTGELFF. CDR3 nucleotide sequence: TGCGCCAGCAGCGCGCAGGGGTTGGACACCGGGGAGCTGTTTTTT.

The V gene is TRBV5-4, the J gene TRBJ2-5, with TRBD2 matching over 8 bases. Germline CDR1 SGHNT, CDR2 YYREEE (reference sequence). This CDR3 region has 14 residues. Losses at the gene ends were 7 bases for V and 5 bases for J; bases not matched to a gene: 10. CDR3 nucleotides: TGTGCCAGCGGGGGGCGGGGGGCCGAGGAGACCCAGTACTTC. It specifies CASGGRGAEETQYF.

CDR3 DNA: TGTGCCAGCAGCTTAGACGGGGGGGACTGGGTCTCGGGCCGGGACAGCCAAGAGACCCAGTACTTC. Protein sequence: CASSLDGGDWVSGRDSQETQYF. V and J are TRBV7-7 and TRBJ2-5, with a weak D call TRBD2 (8 bases). This CDR3 contains 22 residues. V lost 1 base to trimming and J lost 1 base, with 31 bases between them. CDR1 and CDR2 (germline): SSHAT, FNYEAQ (reference sequence).

The sample holds a few counts of this clone. The chain recombines TRBV5-8 with TRBJ2-2; the match to TRBD1 covers 9 bases. Germline assignment: CDR1 SGHTS and CDR2 YDEGEE. The CDR3 sequence is 17 residues long. Unmatched junction bases numbered 9, after V lost 0 bases and J lost 6 bases. In DNA, the CDR3 is TGTGCCAGCAGCTTGGACCCCGGGACAGGGATCCCCGGGGAGCTGTTTTTT. This translates into CASSLDPGTGIPGELFF.

V gene TRBV11-2 combines with J gene TRBJ2-3; 8 nucleotides agree with TRBD2. The CDR3 consists of 18 residues. The J segment lost 2 bases and the V segment lost 2 bases, leaving 12 bases of the junction unmatched. CDR1 and CDR2 (germline): SGHAT, FQNNGV. CDR3 in DNA: TGTGCCAGCAGCTTAAAGGGCGGAGCGGGGGCCTTCACAGATACGCAGTATTTT. It encodes CASSLKGGAGAFTDTQYF.

The chain recombines TRBV14 with TRBJ1-1, with 7 positions matching TRBD1. CDR1 and CDR2 (germline): SGHDN, FVKESK. This CDR3 has 14 residues. V lost 4 bases to trimming and J lost 5 bases; unmatched junction nucleotides: 7. CDR3 sequence reads: CASSRTGVFTEAFF. The CDR3 DNA follows: TGTGCCAGCAGCCGTACAGGGGTTTTTACTGAAGCTTTCTTT.

The J gene is TRBJ2-7, the V gene TRBV5-1, with D unclear. This CDR3 region has 15 residues. V lost 0 bases and J 3 bases, leaving 13 bases between the germline ends. Germline CDR1 reads SGHRS; CDR2 reads YFSETQ. CDR3 coding DNA: TGCGCCAGCAGCTTGGCCACCGGTCTCGGCTACGAGCAGTACTTC. This encodes CASSLATGLGYEQYF.

The chain employs TRBV30 and TRBJ1-3; D might be TRBD1 (6 bases). The V end lost 3 bases, the J end lost 8 bases, and 23 bases lay between the germline ends. CDR1 is GTSNPN, CDR2 SVGIG, per germline (reference sequence). The CDR3 is 16 residues long. CDR3 nucleotide sequence: TGTGCCTGGAGCCGGCTCTCCAGGGGAGCGGAGTACACCATATATTTT. Protein: CAWSRLSRGAEYTIYF. The full variable domain, its missing parts supplied by reference TRBV30 and TRBJ1-3, is SQTIHQWPATLVQPVGSPLSLECTVEGTSNPNLYWYRQAAGRGLQLLFYSVGIGQISSEVPQNLSASRPQDRQFILSSKKLLLSDSGFYLCAWSRLSRGAEYTIYFGEGSWLTVV.

The gene calls are TRBV6-5 and TRBJ2-2; the D gene is possibly TRBD2 (5 bases). This CDR3 has 15 amino acids. With 6 bases removed from V and 7 bases from J, the gap between germline ends came to 18 bases. Germline V CDR1 and CDR2: MNHEY, SVGAGI. The CDR3 loop is CASRDVGQGGGELFF. The CDR3 nucleotides read TGTGCCAGCAGGGACGTGGGCCAAGGAGGCGGGGAGCTGTTTTTT.

The genes are TRBV7-9 and TRBJ2-1; TRBD2 agrees at 8 bases. Germline-derived CDR1 and CDR2 are SEHNR and FQNEAQ (reference sequence). Trimming took 2 bases from V and 9 from J; bases not matched to a gene: 9. This CDR3 contains 15 residues. CDR3 protein: CASSLLRGGTGEQFF. In DNA, the CDR3 is TGTGCCAGCAGCTTATTACGGGGGGGGACGGGTGAGCAGTTCTTC.

The rearrangement uses TRBV7-6 and TRBJ1-5; no clear D. CDR1 is SGHVS and CDR2 is FNYEAQ in the germline V gene. CDR3 size: 13 residues. The V end lost 0 bases, the J end lost 4 bases, and 4 bases lay between the germline ends. This chain's CDR3 is CASSLALNQPQHF. The CDR3 DNA reads as TGTGCCAGCAGCTTAGCTCTTAATCAGCCCCAGCATTTT. The entire variable domain, with the rest obtained from reference TRBV7-6 and TRBJ1-5, is as follows: GAGVSQSPRYKVTKRGQDVALRCDPISGHVSLYWYRQALGQGPEFLTYFNYEAQQDKSGLPNDRFSAERPEGSISTLTIQRTEQRDSAMYRCASSLALNQPQHFGDGTRLSIL.

This clone was seen a few times. The chain has TRBV6-6 and TRBJ1-6; weak D call: TRBD1 (5 bases). The germline CDR1 and CDR2 sequences are MNHNY and SVGAGI (reference sequence). V shed 6 bases and J shed 1 base, with 10 bases lying between them. The CDR3 totals 15 residues. CDR3 region: CASSHGGSYNSPLHF. Here the CDR3 DNA reads TGTGCCAGCAGCCACGGGGGGTCCTATAATTCACCCCTCCACTTT.

The genes are TRBV5-4 and TRBJ1-2; D might be TRBD1 (5 bases). There are 13 residues in the CDR3. Germline-derived CDR1 and CDR2 are SGHNT and YYREEE (reference sequence). The germline V and J ends were trimmed by 0 bases and 13 bases, with 16 bases remaining between them. The DNA for the CDR3 is TGTGCCAGCAGCTTGGCCCTTGCACAGGTCCCCACCTTC. Translated: CASSLALAQVPTF.